This is a list of T cell receptor beta chains from one sample in a study of T-cell memory formation after mild COVID-19. One entry per CDR3 protein results from TCRdb running MiXCR on the 5' RACE reads. This sample carries roughly 350,000 distinct CDR3 sequences, around 30% of them seen once, and the ten largest clones take roughly 13%. The sequenced sample was PBMCs or a T cell subset sorted from them (not recorded which). The receptors come from an adult woman who had mild COVID-19 (a few samples of this study predate the infection). Cell type and time point are not known. CDR3s include the opening cysteine and the closing phenylalanine or tryptophan. A D gene is named only where the DNA matches it firmly. Not every row has a clone size; where given, it reads once, few, many or a size class.

>few|TRBJ1-1|TRBV7-9|TRBD1
CASSVPQPGTAEAFF
TGTGCCAGCAGCGTACCGCAGCCGGGGACAGCTGAAGCTTTCTTT
>.|TRBJ2-1|TRBV5-1|TRBD2
CASSLVPSGDSYNEQFF
TGCGCCAGCAGCTTGGTTCCTAGCGGGGACTCCTACAATGAGCAGTTCTTC
>.|TRBJ2-1|TRBV6-6|.
CASSYSANEQFF
TGTGCCAGCAGTTACTCAGCCAATGAGCAGTTCTTC
>.|TRBJ1-5|TRBV6-5|TRBD1
CASRLTGVGQPQHF
TGTGCCAGCAGACTCACAGGGGTAGGTCAGCCCCAGCATTTT
>.|TRBJ2-7|TRBV7-9|.
CASSLAYTDYPDF
TGTGCCAGCAGCTTAGCGTATACGGACTATCCAGACTTC
>few|TRBJ1-3|TRBV7-9|.
CASSLDRVRSSGNTIYF
TGTGCCAGCAGCTTAGACAGGGTCAGATCTTCTGGAAACACCATATATTTT
>few|TRBJ2-7|TRBV24-1|.
CATSNAGPPYEQYF
TGTGCCACCAGTAACGCGGGTCCCCCCTACGAGCAGTACTTC
>.|TRBJ2-1|TRBV7-3|.
CASSLTANSYNEQFF
TGTGCCAGCAGCCTTACAGCAAACTCCTACAATGAGCAGTTCTTC
>few|TRBJ2-1|TRBV10-3|TRBD2
CAISVTSGSPGGQFF
TGTGCCATCAGTGTTACTAGCGGGAGCCCCGGGGGGCAGTTCTTC
>.|TRBJ2-3|TRBV7-2|TRBD2
CASQAGAGTDTQYF
TGTGCCAGCCAGGCGGGAGCGGGCACAGATACGCAGTATTTT
>many|TRBJ2-3|TRBV5-1|TRBD2
CASRPSAGGAGDTQYF
TGCGCCAGCAGGCCGTCAGCGGGGGGTGCCGGGGATACGCAGTATTTT
>few|TRBJ2-5|TRBV12-3/TRBV12-4|.
CASSMIRGWMGETQYF
TGTGCCAGCAGTATGATCCGAGGCTGGATGGGGGAGACCCAGTACTTC
>.|TRBJ1-1|TRBV19|TRBD1
CASSPVGQPYTEAFF
TGTGCCAGTAGTCCTGTGGGACAGCCTTACACTGAAGCTTTCTTT
>.|TRBJ2-1|TRBV12-3/TRBV12-4|.
CASRISVQGEQFF
TGTGCCAGCAGGATTAGCGTCCAGGGCGAGCAGTTCTTC
>.|TRBJ2-3|TRBV7-9|.
CASSSLGGGTDTQYF
TGTGCCAGCAGCTCTCTTGGCGGGGGCACAGATACGCAGTATTTT
>.|TRBJ2-1|TRBV24-1|.
CATSDPTKLNEQFF
TGTGCCACCAGTGATCCCACTAAGCTCAATGAGCAGTTCTTC
>few|TRBJ2-3|TRBV5-1|TRBD2
CASSFSGYTDTQYF
TGCGCCAGCAGTTTTAGCGGGTACACAGATACGCAGTATTTT
>few|TRBJ2-4|TRBV11-2|.
CASSSTPDIQYF
TGTGCCAGCAGCTCCACCCCAGACATTCAGTACTTC
>many|TRBJ2-5|TRBV7-2|TRBD2
CASSRSGGTGETQYF
TGTGCCAGCAGCCGAAGCGGGGGGACCGGGGAGACCCAGTACTTC
>few|TRBJ1-3|TRBV5-5|TRBD1
CASSSTGRSGNTIYF
TGTGCCAGCAGCTCGACAGGGAGATCTGGAAACACCATATATTTT
>.|TRBJ2-7|TRBV15|.
CATSRTGLSYEQYF
TGTGCCACCAGCAGAACGGGACTTTCCTACGAGCAGTACTTC
>.|TRBJ2-2|TRBV12-3/TRBV12-4|.
CASNERAVPIGELFF
TGTGCCAGCAACGAGAGGGCCGTTCCAATCGGGGAGCTGTTTTTT
>.|TRBJ1-1|TRBV25-1|.
CASSGSENTEAFF
TGTGCCAGCAGTGGATCAGAGAACACTGAAGCTTTCTTT
>few|TRBJ2-3|TRBV11-1|.
CASSPTRDTQYF
TGTGCCAGCAGCCCAACGCGGGATACGCAGTATTTT
>.|TRBJ2-3|TRBV4-1|TRBD1
CASSRLGQSTDTQYF
TGCGCCAGCAGCCGGCTGGGACAGAGCACAGATACGCAGTATTTT
>many|TRBJ2-5|TRBV11-2|.
CASSLGLEETQYF
TGTGCCAGCAGCTTAGGGCTAGAAGAGACCCAGTACTTC
>few|TRBJ2-3|TRBV7-9|TRBD1
CASSTGTGDADTQYF
TGTGCCAGCAGCACCGGGACAGGGGACGCAGATACGCAGTATTTT
>.|TRBJ2-7|TRBV3-1|.
CASSQDLNYEQYF
TGTGCCAGCAGTCAAGACCTCAACTACGAGCAGTACTTC
>few|TRBJ2-7|TRBV7-9|TRBD1
CASSPPTGDIYEQYF
TGTGCCAGCAGCCCCCCAACAGGGGATATATACGAGCAGTACTTC
>few|TRBJ2-7|TRBV18|.
CASSPPPGPSYEQYF
TGTGCCAGCTCACCACCCCCGGGACCGAGCTACGAGCAGTACTTC
>.|TRBJ2-7|TRBV27|.
CASSLGGRNSYEQYF
TGTGCCAGCAGTTTAGGGGGCAGGAACTCCTACGAGCAGTACTTC
>few|TRBJ2-2|TRBV12-3/TRBV12-4|.
CASSPRQAFTGELFF
TGTGCCAGCAGTCCCAGACAGGCCTTCACCGGGGAGCTGTTTTTT
>few|TRBJ1-3|TRBV5-1|TRBD1
CASRISTGTSGNTIYF
TGCGCCAGCAGGATTTCGACAGGGACGTCTGGAAACACCATATATTTT
>.|TRBJ2-2|TRBV14|.
CASSQLGTGHTGELFF
TGTGCCAGCAGCCAACTTGGGACCGGACACACCGGGGAGCTGTTTTTT
>.|TRBJ1-2|TRBV3-1|.
CASSQDGSRAYGYTF
TGTGCCAGCAGCCAAGATGGCAGTCGAGCCTATGGCTACACCTTC
>few|TRBJ2-1|TRBV24-1|TRBD2
CATSDSMTGTSGRASYNEQFF
TGTGCCACCAGTGACTCGATGACCGGGACTAGCGGGAGGGCTTCCTACAATGAGCAGTTCTTC
>once|TRBJ2-3|TRBV3-1|.
CASSQALLNTDTQYF
TGTGCCAGCAGCCAAGCTCTCCTAAACACAGATACGCAGTATTTT
>.|TRBJ2-3|TRBV4-1|.
CASSMEGPDTQYF
TGCGCCAGCAGCATGGAGGGGCCAGATACGCAGTATTTT
>few|TRBJ2-6|TRBV6-5|.
CASSYSVSSGANVLTF
TGTGCCAGCAGTTACTCGGTTAGCTCTGGGGCCAACGTCCTGACTTTC
>many|TRBJ2-5|TRBV3-1|.
CASSHSETQYF
TGTGCCAGCAGTCATTCTGAGACCCAGTACTTC